The present T cell receptor beta chain was sequenced within a study of CD8 T cells in ankylosing spondylitis. Broader study findings: In peripheral blood, disease-linked CD8+ clones occurred at relatively low frequencies. Disease-linked clones reportedly showed significant enrichment in matched ankylosing spondylitis synovial fluid.

This clonotype was recorded at least ten times. The antigen is unknown. From the 5' RACE reads, TCRdb called clonotypes with MiXCR, one entry per CDR3 protein. The repertoire consists of under 250,000 distinct CDR3 sequences, with roughly a tenth occurring once and the leading ten covering about 2.8%. The trim removed 3 bases at V and 4 bases at J, leaving 11 bases unmatched. The CDR3 runs 16 residues. The V and J genes are TRBV12-3 or TRBV12-4 and TRBJ2-7; TRBD2 matches 8 bases. This receptor was obtained from a male donor with ankylosing spondylitis or in good health (not recorded which). The sample comprised blood, either unsorted or a sorted T cell fraction (not recorded which). CDR3 sequence (DNA): TGTGCCAGCAGTTTGAGTAGCGGGACTATTCTGTACGAGCAGTACTTC. This encodes CASSLSSGTILYEQYF.